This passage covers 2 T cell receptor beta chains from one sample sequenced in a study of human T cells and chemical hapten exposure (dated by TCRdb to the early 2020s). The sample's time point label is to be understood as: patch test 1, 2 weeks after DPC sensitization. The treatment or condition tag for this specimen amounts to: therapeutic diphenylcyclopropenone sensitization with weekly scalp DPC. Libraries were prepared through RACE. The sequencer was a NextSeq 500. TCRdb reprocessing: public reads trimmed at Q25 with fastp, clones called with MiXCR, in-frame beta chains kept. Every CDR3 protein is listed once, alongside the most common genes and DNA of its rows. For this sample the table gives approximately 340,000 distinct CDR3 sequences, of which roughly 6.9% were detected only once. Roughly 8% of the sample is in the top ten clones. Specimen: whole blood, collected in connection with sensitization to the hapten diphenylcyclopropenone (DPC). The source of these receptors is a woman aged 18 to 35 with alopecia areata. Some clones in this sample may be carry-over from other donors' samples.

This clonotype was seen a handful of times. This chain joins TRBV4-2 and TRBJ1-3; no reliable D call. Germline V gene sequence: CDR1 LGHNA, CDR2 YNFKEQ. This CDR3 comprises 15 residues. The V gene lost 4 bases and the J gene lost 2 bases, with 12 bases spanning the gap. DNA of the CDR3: TGTGCCAGCAGCCTGAGCCGGGCACCTGGAAACACCATATATTTT. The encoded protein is CASSLSRAPGNTIYF.

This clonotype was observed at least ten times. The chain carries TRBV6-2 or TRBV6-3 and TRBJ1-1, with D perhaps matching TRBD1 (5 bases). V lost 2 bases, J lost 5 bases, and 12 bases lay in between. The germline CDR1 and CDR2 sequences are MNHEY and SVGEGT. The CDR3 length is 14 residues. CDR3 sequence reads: CASSYVRAGTEAFF. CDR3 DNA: TGTGCCAGCAGTTACGTCAGGGCTGGAACTGAAGCTTTCTTT.